The 18 T cell receptor beta chains presented below share a single source sample, sequenced in a study of blood T cell repertoires in COVID-19 (dated by TCRdb to 2018 to 2021). Preparation of the library involved the immunoSEQ multiplex PCR assay. In TCRdb, the immuneACCESS table is reduced to in-frame sequences with V and J assigned. These tables do not hold every clone; where another copy was compared, an unresolved V gene accounts for under half, and the others remain unexplained. Within this sample are more than 250,000 clones, with around 85% of them counted one time only. The biggest ten clones account for 5.1% of the sample. The sample taken for sequencing was peripheral blood. These receptors were obtained from a man aged 50-59 years with active or convalescent COVID-19.

The V and J genes are TRBV7-8 and TRBJ1-3, with TRBD1 matching 9 bases. The V gene's germline CDR1 is SGHVS and CDR2 FQNEAQ. The CDR3 consists of 15 residues. Trimming at V came to 7 bases and at J to 3 bases, leaving 7 bases not matched to a gene. The CDR3 region has the DNA TGTGCCAGCACCCCAGACAGGGGGTATGGAAACACCATATATTTT. It translates to CASTPDRGYGNTIYF.

The chain joins TRBV3-1 (or the pseudogene TRBV3-2) to TRBJ2-1; the match to TRBD2 covers 11 bases. The CDR3 has 19 residues. Trimming took 0 bases from V and 4 from J; bases not matched to a gene: 11. Germline V gives CDR1 LGHDT, CDR2 YNNKEL (reference sequence). Here the CDR3 reads CASSQERLRLAGGYNEQFF. In DNA, the CDR3 is TGTGCCAGCAGCCAAGAAAGACTAAGGCTAGCGGGGGGTTACAATGAGCAGTTCTTC.

The CDR3 loop is CASSPTSGRAYEQYF. Here the CDR3 DNA reads TGCGCCAGCAGCCCCACGAGCGGGAGGGCCTACGAGCAGTACTTC. The rearrangement uses TRBV5-1 and TRBJ2-7, with 10 bases aligning to TRBD2. After removal of 4 bases from V and 2 bases from J, the junction contained 6 bases not matched to a gene. Germline CDR1 SGHRS, CDR2 YFSETQ. CDR3 length: 15 amino acids.

This clone was recorded once. The rearrangement joins TRBV28 to TRBJ2-5; 7 bases map to TRBD2. This CDR3 spans 15 amino acids. The V and J ends lost 5 bases and 4 bases, in that order; junction bases with no gene match: 10. Germline CDR1 MDHEN, CDR2 SYDVKM. CDR3 region: CASSPPGLRPETQYF. In DNA form, the CDR3 reads TGTGCCAGCAGTCCCCCGGGACTACGTCCAGAGACCCAGTACTTC.

V and J are TRBV3-1 (or the pseudogene TRBV3-2) and TRBJ2-1; D is ambiguous. CDR3 length: 11 amino acids. Germline V gene lookup returns CDR1 LGHDT and CDR2 YNNKEL (reference sequence). V was cut by 4 bases and J by 5 bases, with 3 bases left in between. Written as DNA, the CDR3 is TGTGCCAGCAGCCTAAACAATGAGCAGTTCTTC. Translation: CASSLNNEQFF.

This sequence joins TRBV6-5 and TRBJ2-7; 9 positions match TRBD2. The CDR3 is made up of 14 amino acids. Germline values: CDR1 MNHEY, CDR2 SVGAGI. The junction had 3 bases not matched to a gene; V was cut back by 6 bases and J by 0 bases. The CDR3: CASSLSGSSYEQYF. The CDR3 region has the DNA TGTGCCAGCAGCCTTAGCGGGAGCTCCTACGAGCAGTACTTC.

The chain is built from TRBV13 and TRBJ2-7; D is unclear. The CDR3 is made up of 12 amino acids. In germline, CDR1 is PRHDT, CDR2 FYEKMQ (reference sequence). V lost 0 bases and J 6 bases, leaving 6 bases between the germline ends. DNA for the CDR3: TGTGCCAGCAGCTTAGGAGCGACCGAGCAGTACTTC. Translating it yields CASSLGATEQYF. The full variable domain, rest sourced from reference TRBV13 and TRBJ2-7, is AAGVIQSPRHLIKEKRETATLKCYPIPRHDTVYWYQQGPGQDPQFLISFYEKMQSDKGSIPDRFSAQQFSDYHSELNMSSLELGDSALYFCASSLGATEQYFGPGTRLTVT.

J is TRBJ2-1 and V is TRBV20-1, with 12 bases lining up with TRBD2. Trimming cost V 3 bases and J 6 bases; bases outside gene matches: 9. The CDR3 spans 16 residues. The germline V gene has CDR1 DFQATT and CDR2 SNEGSKA (reference sequence). CDR3 DNA sequence: TGCAGTGCTAGTGGTCTAGCGGGGGGGGTGGCCAATGAGCAGTTCTTC. Its protein product is CSASGLAGGVANEQFF.

V and J are TRBV19 and TRBJ1-5, with 8 bases matching TRBD1. There are 15 residues in the CDR3. After removal of 4 bases from V and 3 bases from J, the junction contained 5 bases not matched to a gene. The germline gives CDR1 LNHDA, CDR2 SQIVND (reference sequence). DNA of the CDR3: TGTGCCAGTAGTACAAGGACAGGGATCAATCAGCCCCAGCATTTT. It codes for CASSTRTGINQPQHF.

The gene calls are TRBV5-1 and TRBJ1-6; 8 bases match TRBD1. There are 16 residues in the CDR3. Germline loops: CDR1 SGHRS, CDR2 YFSETQ. J gave up 8 bases and V 1 base, and 8 bases lay outside the gene matches. In DNA form, the CDR3 reads TGCGCCAGCAGCTTGATACCGGGACAGGATTATTCACCCCTCCACTTT. It encodes CASSLIPGQDYSPLHF.

The chain uses TRBV15 and TRBJ1-6; 8 bases agree with TRBD1. The CDR3 consists of 16 residues. Looked up from germline, CDR1 is LNHNV and CDR2 is YYDKDF (reference sequence). V was pared by 0 bases and J by 6 bases, with 4 bases of the junction left unmatched. CDR3 sequence: CATSRDIDRGNSPLHF. Here the CDR3 DNA reads TGTGCCACCAGCAGAGATATAGACAGGGGTAATTCACCCCTCCACTTT.

The chain couples TRBV27 to TRBJ2-7; 9 nucleotides line up with TRBD1. This CDR3 has 13 amino acids. In germline, CDR1 is MNHEY, CDR2 SMNVEV (reference sequence). The junction had 2 bases not matched to a gene; V was cut back by 5 bases and J by 3 bases. The CDR3 loop is CASSRGQGYEQYF. The CDR3 DNA reads TGTGCCAGCAGTCGGGGACAGGGCTACGAGCAGTACTTC.

The rearrangement uses TRBV27 and TRBJ2-7; a weak D match, TRBD1 (6 bases). V was pared by 6 bases and J by 0 bases, with 18 bases between. Per the germline V gene, CDR1 is MNHEY and CDR2 is SMNVEV (reference sequence). CDR3 length: 16 residues. CDR3 amino acids: CASSRAQGPISYEQYF. The CDR3 nucleotides are TGTGCCAGCAGCCGGGCCCAGGGGCCCATCTCCTACGAGCAGTACTTC.

V and J are TRBV4-1 and TRBJ1-4; 8 bases agree with TRBD1. V was pared by 4 bases and J by 4 bases, with 5 bases of the junction left unmatched. This CDR3 region has 15 residues. Germline assignment: CDR1 MGHRA and CDR2 YSYEKL. CDR3 sequence: CASSREGQDNEKLFF. The CDR3 nucleotides are TGCGCCAGCAGCCGTGAGGGACAGGATAATGAAAAACTGTTTTTT.

This clone was seen only a few times. This sequence joins TRBV5-4 and TRBJ2-3; 7 bases line up with TRBD2. The CDR3 length is 14 residues. V was pared by 4 bases and J by 9 bases, with 11 bases of the junction left unmatched. Germline-derived CDR1 and CDR2 are SGHNT and YYREEE (reference sequence). CDR3 region: CASSDSTLGGTQYF. For the CDR3, the DNA is TGTGCCAGCAGCGATTCGACCCTCGGGGGGACGCAGTATTTT.

V and J are TRBV19 and TRBJ2-7, with 8 bases matching TRBD1. Trimming took 1 base from V and 6 from J; bases not matched to a gene: 5. Per the germline V gene, CDR1 is LNHDA and CDR2 is SQIVND (reference sequence). CDR3 length: 14 amino acids. Written as DNA, the CDR3 is TGTGCCAGTAGTATAGGGCAGGGGGCCGGCGAGCAGTACTTC. Residues: CASSIGQGAGEQYF.

The J gene is TRBJ2-7, the V gene TRBV7-2, with TRBD1 matching over 8 bases. Trimming at V came to 3 bases and at J to 3 bases, leaving 7 bases not matched to a gene. Per germline, CDR1 SGHTA and CDR2 FQGNSA. The CDR3 extends over 15 amino acids. The CDR3 nucleotides are TGTGCCAGCAGCTTTTCCGGGACAGGCTACTACGAGCAGTACTTC. Protein: CASSFSGTGYYEQYF.

The chain employs TRBV19 and TRBJ1-5; D is perhaps TRBD1 (6 bases). The V gene lost 4 bases and the J gene lost 4 bases, with 11 bases spanning the gap. The CDR3 is 14 residues long. Germline V lookup: CDR1 LNHDA, CDR2 SQIVND (reference sequence). The CDR3 sequence is CASSTRDINQPQHF. The CDR3 nucleotides are TGTGCCAGTAGTACCAGGGACATAAATCAGCCCCAGCATTTT.